These 27 T cell receptor beta chains originate from one sample sequenced in a study of PD-L1 blockade in urothelial cancer. Here immunoSEQ multiplex PCR was the method, and the copy in TCRdb shows in-frame clones only, minus some. There are tens of thousands of clones in the sample; roughly 87% occur only once, and over 5% lies in the top ten. Sample: PBMCs, taken around atezolizumab (anti-PD-L1) treatment. These receptors originate from a woman between 70 and 85 years old with urothelial cancer.

V usage is TRBV6-5 and J usage is TRBJ2-3; possibly TRBD1 for D (5 bases). Trimming took off 0 bases at V and 4 bases at J, with 11 bases between the two ends. Germline V CDR1 and CDR2: MNHEY, SVGAGI. The CDR3 is 15 amino acids. CDR3 region: CASSYSSTGADTQYF. The DNA for the CDR3 is TGTGCCAGCAGTTACTCGAGCACAGGCGCAGATACGCAGTATTTT.

V and J are TRBV29-1 and TRBJ2-1, with TRBD2 as a possible D gene (6 bases). Germline V lookup: CDR1 SQVTM, CDR2 ANQGSEA. V shed 4 bases and J shed 3 bases, with 19 bases lying between them. The CDR3 extends over 16 amino acids. The CDR3, as DNA: TGCAGCGTTGTCCGGCGTCTAGCGAGACTCTACAATGAGCAGTTCTTC. It encodes CSVVRRLARLYNEQFF.

This clone was seen a few times. The chain links TRBV19 to TRBJ1-1; TRBD1 is a possible D gene (6 bases). Trimming left V 4 bases short and J 1 base short, with 16 bases between. Germline V gives CDR1 LNHDA, CDR2 SQIVND (reference sequence). The CDR3 is made up of 16 amino acids. DNA of the CDR3: TGTGCCAGTAGTACGCCGTACAGGGTAGGGAACACTGAAGCTTTCTTT. Translation gives CASSTPYRVGNTEAFF.

This rearrangement joins TRBV6-4 to TRBJ1-2, with a weak D call TRBD1 (6 bases). The germline V gene encodes CDR1 MRHNA and CDR2 SNTAGT. The CDR3 is made up of 12 amino acids. V lost 2 bases to trimming and J lost 6 bases, with 7 bases between them. CDR3 nucleotide sequence: TGTGCCAGCAGTGACAGGGGGAATGGCTACACCTTC. Protein product: CASSDRGNGYTF.

This clone was observed a single time. V gene TRBV18 combines with J gene TRBJ1-2; D is possibly TRBD1 (5 bases). Germline V gives CDR1 KGHSH, CDR2 LQKENI. Trimming removed 3 bases at V and 7 bases at J, with 15 bases between. CDR3 length equals 14 residues. The CDR3 sequence: CASSPPQGVGGYTF. CDR3 DNA sequence: TGTGCCAGCTCACCCCCCCAGGGCGTCGGTGGCTACACCTTC. Supplemented by reference TRBV18 and TRBJ1-2, the full variable domain reads NAGVMQNPRHLVRRRGQEARLRCSPMKGHSHVYWYRQLPEEGLKFMVYLQKENIIDESGMPKERFSAEFPKEGPSILRIQQVVRGDSAAYFCASSPPQGVGGYTFGSGTRLTVV.

CDR3 residues: CASSQGTGTPMTYEQYF. The DNA for the CDR3 is TGTGCCAGCAGCCAAGGTACCGGGACACCCATGACCTACGAGCAGTACTTC. The chain combines TRBV4-2 with TRBJ2-7; a weak D match, TRBD1 (6 bases). The germline V gene encodes CDR1 LGHNA and CDR2 YNFKEQ. This CDR3 contains 17 residues. V lost 1 base and J 2 bases, leaving 18 bases between the germline ends.

This rearrangement joins TRBV2 to TRBJ1-4; the D is unclear. The CDR3 runs to 15 residues. The V gene's germline CDR1 is SNHLY and CDR2 FYNNEI. The V end lost 3 bases, the J end lost 1 base, and 9 bases lay between the germline ends. CDR3 nucleotide sequence: TGTGCCAGCAGTGAGGTTGAGGGAACTAATGAAAAACTGTTTTTT. The encoded protein is CASSEVEGTNEKLFF.

The chain links TRBV5-1 to TRBJ2-1; TRBD2 agrees at 10 bases. CDR3 size: 15 residues. V lost 4 bases and J lost 7; bases outside the gene matches: 8. CDR1 and CDR2 from the germline V gene are SGHRS and YFSETQ. The CDR3 sequence: CASSLAPSGRNEQFF. The CDR3 DNA is TGCGCCAGCAGCCTAGCCCCTAGCGGGAGAAATGAGCAGTTCTTC.

The rearrangement uses TRBV2 and TRBJ2-1; 9 bases align to TRBD2. The CDR3 sequence is 17 residues long. Looked up from germline, CDR1 is SNHLY and CDR2 is FYNNEI. Unmatched junction bases numbered 10, after V lost 7 bases and J lost 0 bases. CDR3 sequence: CASIKAGGLSSYNEQFF. CDR3 nucleotides: TGTGCCAGCATAAAAGCGGGGGGATTAAGCTCCTACAATGAGCAGTTCTTC.

The chain combines TRBV9 with TRBJ2-3, with TRBD2 identical over 8 bases. The junction had 14 bases not matched to a gene; V was cut back by 0 bases and J by 5 bases. This CDR3 has 18 amino acids. The germline V gene has CDR1 SGDLS and CDR2 YYNGEE. This CDR3 reads CASSVGNLAGYFGDTQYF. The CDR3, as DNA: TGTGCCAGCAGCGTAGGTAACCTAGCGGGCTATTTCGGAGATACGCAGTATTTT.

V usage is TRBV10-2 and J usage is TRBJ2-1; 12 positions agree with TRBD2. CDR1 and CDR2 from the germline V gene are WSHSY and SAAADI. V shed 2 bases, J shed 1 base, and the junction held 9 bases outside the gene matches. This CDR3 contains 19 residues. CDR3 coding DNA: TGCGCCAGCAGTGAGGCGCTAGCGGGGGGGCCCCGGTCCTACAATGAGCAGTTCTTC. Protein: CASSEALAGGPRSYNEQFF.

The J gene is TRBJ2-7, the V gene TRBV7-2; D possibly corresponds to TRBD2 (8 bases). V was clipped by 2 bases and J by 3 bases, with 14 bases between them. The CDR3 is 15 amino acids. Germline loops: CDR1 SGHTA, CDR2 FQGNSA. DNA of the CDR3: TGTGCCAGCAGCTTAAATAGCGGGGACAGCTACGAGCAGTACTTC. Protein: CASSLNSGDSYEQYF.

V and J are TRBV30 and TRBJ1-4, with 8 bases fitting TRBD1. The CDR3 loop spans 16 amino acids. Looked up from germline, CDR1 is GTSNPN and CDR2 is SVGIG (reference sequence). V trimming: 2 bases; J trimming: 7 bases; junction bases outside the gene matches: 12. The DNA for the CDR3 is TGTGCCTGGAGTCCCTCCCGGACAGGGCTAGGTGAAAAACTGTTTTTT. This gives the protein CAWSPSRTGLGEKLFF.

The chain recombines TRBV6-5 with TRBJ1-2, with a possible D match to TRBD1 (5 bases). The V gene's germline CDR1 is MNHEY and CDR2 SVGAGI. Trimming took off 4 bases at V and 2 bases at J, with 11 bases between the two ends. There are 14 residues in the CDR3. The CDR3 loop is CASSFRGRNYGYTF. The CDR3 bases are TGTGCCAGCAGTTTTAGGGGAAGGAACTATGGCTACACCTTC.

The CDR3 here is CASSLGAESSYNEQFF. The CDR3 region has the DNA TGTGCCAGCAGCTTAGGAGCGGAGAGCTCCTACAATGAGCAGTTCTTC. J is TRBJ2-1 and V is TRBV11-2, with D perhaps TRBD2 (5 bases). The CDR3 contains 16 residues. The germline V gene encodes CDR1 SGHAT and CDR2 FQNNGV. V lost 1 base and J 0 bases, leaving 10 bases between the germline ends.

This clone was seen only once. This chain links TRBV7-9 with TRBJ1-5; D perhaps matches TRBD1 (5 bases). The CDR3 totals 17 residues. Trimming shortened V by 0 bases and J by 0 bases, and 12 bases separated the two germline ends. Per the germline V gene, CDR1 is SEHNR and CDR2 is FQNEAQ (reference sequence). This chain's CDR3 is CASSLATWGDSNQPQHF. CDR3 bases: TGTGCCAGCAGCTTAGCAACGTGGGGGGATAGCAATCAGCCCCAGCATTTT.

The chain combines TRBV5-1 with TRBJ2-2; a weak D match, TRBD1 (6 bases). Trimming took 6 bases from V and 4 from J, leaving 13 bases between them. This CDR3 contains 14 residues. Germline V gene sequence: CDR1 SGHRS, CDR2 YFSETQ. The CDR3 nucleotides read TGCGCCAGCAAGGTATCAGGGGCCACCGGGGAGCTGTTTTTT. It codes for CASKVSGATGELFF.

This chain connects TRBV6-6 to TRBJ1-4; 10 nucleotides agree with TRBD1. From germline, CDR1 is MNHNY and CDR2 SVGAGI (reference sequence). The length of the CDR3 is 14 residues. Trimming at V came to 6 bases and at J to 4 bases, leaving 2 bases not matched to a gene. The CDR3 nucleotides are TGTGCCAGCAGACGGGACAGGGGTAATGAAAAACTGTTTTTT. Its translation: CASRRDRGNEKLFF.

The chain is built from TRBV9 and TRBJ2-3; 10 positions match TRBD2. Germline V lookup: CDR1 SGDLS, CDR2 YYNGEE. The CDR3 loop spans 16 amino acids. The V gene end was trimmed by 4 bases and the J gene end by 6 bases; junction bases not matched to a gene: 11. The CDR3 DNA reads TGTGCCAGCAGCTCCAAAGAGCGGGGGGGCGTCGATACGCAGTATTTT. Protein product: CASSSKERGGVDTQYF. Combining the CDR3 with reference TRBV9 and TRBJ2-3 gives the whole variable domain DSGVTQTPKHLITATGQRVTLRCSPRSGDLSVYWYQQSLDQGLQFLIQYYNGEERAKGNILERFSAQQFPDLHSELNLSSLELGDSALYFCASSSKERGGVDTQYFGPGTRLTVL.

Only one count was recorded for this clone. This chain joins TRBV5-1 and TRBJ2-7; 7 nucleotides match TRBD1. After removal of 5 bases from V and 1 base from J, the junction contained 9 bases not matched to a gene. The CDR3 sequence is 15 residues long. Per germline, CDR1 SGHRS and CDR2 YFSETQ. DNA of the CDR3: TGCGCCAGCAGTCCACAGGGGACCTCTTCCTACGAGCAGTACTTC. Protein: CASSPQGTSSYEQYF.

The chain joins TRBV29-1 to TRBJ1-1; D gene unclear. The CDR3 loop spans 16 amino acids. V lost 6 bases, J lost 4 bases, and 24 bases lay in between. Germline-derived CDR1 and CDR2 are SQVTM and ANQGSEA. CDR3 in amino acids: CSVGFPQDLWVTEAFF. CDR3 sequence (DNA): TGCAGCGTGGGCTTCCCCCAAGACCTTTGGGTCACTGAAGCTTTCTTT.

The rearrangement uses TRBV7-2 and TRBJ2-1, with D perhaps matching TRBD1 (6 bases). The CDR3 extends over 15 amino acids. V was cut by 1 base and J by 0 bases, with 7 bases left in between. Per the germline V gene, CDR1 is SGHTA and CDR2 is FQGNSA. The CDR3 DNA reads TGTGCCAGCAGCTTAGTGGGGGCCTCCTACAATGAGCAGTTCTTC. Amino acid sequence: CASSLVGASYNEQFF.

The chain uses TRBV5-6 and TRBJ2-1, with D possibly being TRBD2 (6 bases). This CDR3 spans 16 amino acids. Germline loops: CDR1 SGHDT, CDR2 YYEEEE. V was shortened by 2 bases and J by 0 bases, with 12 bases between the two germline ends. The CDR3: CASSFRAGSSYNEQFF. CDR3 in DNA: TGTGCCAGCAGCTTCCGGGCCGGGAGCTCCTACAATGAGCAGTTCTTC.

V and J are TRBV10-3 and TRBJ2-3, with D tentatively TRBD2 (5 bases). CDR3 length: 16 amino acids. The V end lost 6 bases, the J end lost 0 bases, and 16 bases lay between the germline ends. Per the germline V gene, CDR1 is ENHRY and CDR2 is SYGVKD. The CDR3 DNA follows: TGTGCCATCAGCCTACTAGTAGTGGCTAGCACAGATACGCAGTATTTT. It codes for CAISLLVVASTDTQYF.

The chain uses TRBV30 and TRBJ1-5; a weak D match, TRBD1 (5 bases). V gave up 2 bases and J gave up 3 bases, with 11 bases separating them. Germline loops: CDR1 GTSNPN, CDR2 SVGIG (reference sequence). CDR3 length equals 14 residues. The CDR3 DNA is TGTGCCTGGAGTTGGCAGGGTGACAATCAGCCCCAGCATTTT. Amino acid sequence: CAWSWQGDNQPQHF.

This rearrangement joins TRBV9 to TRBJ2-3, with a weak D call TRBD1 (5 bases). CDR1 and CDR2 (germline): SGDLS, YYNGEE. The V gene lost 4 bases and the J gene lost 1 base, with 10 bases spanning the gap. This CDR3 region has 14 residues. This CDR3 reads CASSLEGGTDTQYF. The CDR3 coding sequence is TGTGCCAGCAGCCTCGAAGGGGGCACAGATACGCAGTATTTT.

V usage is TRBV28 and J usage is TRBJ2-7; 10 positions agree with TRBD1. The V and J ends lost 3 bases and 3 bases, in that order; junction bases with no gene match: 8. This CDR3 is 16 amino acids long. Germline-derived CDR1 and CDR2 are MDHEN and SYDVKM. The CDR3 DNA sequence: TGTGCCAGCAGTTTGACTCGGGACAGGGGAGACTACGAGCAGTACTTC. Amino acid sequence: CASSLTRDRGDYEQYF. The full variable domain, with the rest looked up from reference TRBV28 and TRBJ2-7, is DVKVTQSSRYLVKRTGEKVFLECVQDMDHENMFWYRQDPGLGLRLIYFSYDVKMKEKGDIPEGYSVSREKKERFSLILESASTNQTSMYLCASSLTRDRGDYEQYFGPGTRLTVT.